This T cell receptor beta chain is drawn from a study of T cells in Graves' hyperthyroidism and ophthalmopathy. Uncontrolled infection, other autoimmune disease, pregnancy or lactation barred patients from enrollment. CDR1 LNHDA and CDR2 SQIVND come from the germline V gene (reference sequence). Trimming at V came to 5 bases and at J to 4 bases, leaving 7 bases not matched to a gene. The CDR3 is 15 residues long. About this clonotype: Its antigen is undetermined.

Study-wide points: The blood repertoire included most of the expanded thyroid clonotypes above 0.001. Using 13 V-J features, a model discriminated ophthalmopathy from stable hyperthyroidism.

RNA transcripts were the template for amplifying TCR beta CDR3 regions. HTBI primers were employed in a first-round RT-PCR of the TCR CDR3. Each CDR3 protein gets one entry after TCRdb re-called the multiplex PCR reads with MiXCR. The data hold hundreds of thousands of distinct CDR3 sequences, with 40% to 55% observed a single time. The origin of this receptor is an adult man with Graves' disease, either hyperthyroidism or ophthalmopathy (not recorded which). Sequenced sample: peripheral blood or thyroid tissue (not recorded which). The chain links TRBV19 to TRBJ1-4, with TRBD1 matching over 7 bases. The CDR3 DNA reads TGTGCCAGTAGTTTATCCGGGACAGTTAATGAAAAACTGTTTTTT. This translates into CASSLSGTVNEKLFF.